This T cell receptor beta chain was observed in a study of OX40 agonist ivuxolimab in advanced cancers. Study-wide context: Dose-escalation patients were diagnosed with hepatocellular carcinoma, melanoma, renal cell cancer or head and neck cancer. Around 40% of patients had received prior checkpoint inhibitor therapy.

Profiled with immunoSEQ multiplex PCR; TCRdb holds only in-frame clones, not every one. The table records around 30,000 clones, around 84% of them present only once. This CDR3 is 11 amino acids long. With respect to this clone: A read error may produce the germline difference seen at one junction end.

This receptor was identified in an adult with an advanced solid tumor such as melanoma, head and neck, liver or kidney cancer. V gene TRBV5-3 combines with J gene TRBJ2-7, with TRBD2 matching 7 bases. TRBV5-3 is an ORF, and what it does is uncertain. This sample comprised CD4+ or CD8+ T cells sorted from blood, obtained in a trial of the OX40 agonist ivuxolimab. CDR3 nucleotide sequence: TGTGCCAGCAGCCAGGCGAAGGGACTATTATTC. This gives the protein CASSQAKGLLF.